This T cell receptor (beta chain) originates from a study of T cells after yellow fever vaccination. Study-level background: SMART-Seq v4 Ultra Low Input served to prepare low-cell-number fractions.

This clonotype was picked up a small number of times. What it binds is not known. Germline V gene data show CDR1 as DFQATT and CDR2 as SNEGSKA (reference sequence). The CDR3 is made up of 13 amino acids. Trimming removed 7 bases at V and 0 bases at J, with 9 bases between. UMIs were added to TCR cDNA along with a universal primer site when it was made by 5'RACE template switching. Using its own MiXCR run on the 5' RACE reads, TCRdb lists one record per CDR3 protein. Here the sample spans roughly 340,000 distinct CDR3 sequences, roughly 8.7% being singletons. Study-wide findings and caveats: The study re-detected most primary-vaccination clones after the booster (approximately 96% CD4, roughly 90% CD8). It was the secondary response that reached its peak faster, day 5 versus 15, but it was weaker.

This specimen was PBMCs, taken on the day of the first yellow fever vaccination. The V and J genes are TRBV20-1 and TRBJ1-4, with D hard to call. The TCR sequence derives from a man younger than 35 who received the YFV17D yellow fever vaccine. The CDR3 loop reads CSVEAPTNEKLFF. CDR3 coding DNA: TGCAGTGTTGAGGCCCCAACTAATGAAAAACTGTTTTTT.